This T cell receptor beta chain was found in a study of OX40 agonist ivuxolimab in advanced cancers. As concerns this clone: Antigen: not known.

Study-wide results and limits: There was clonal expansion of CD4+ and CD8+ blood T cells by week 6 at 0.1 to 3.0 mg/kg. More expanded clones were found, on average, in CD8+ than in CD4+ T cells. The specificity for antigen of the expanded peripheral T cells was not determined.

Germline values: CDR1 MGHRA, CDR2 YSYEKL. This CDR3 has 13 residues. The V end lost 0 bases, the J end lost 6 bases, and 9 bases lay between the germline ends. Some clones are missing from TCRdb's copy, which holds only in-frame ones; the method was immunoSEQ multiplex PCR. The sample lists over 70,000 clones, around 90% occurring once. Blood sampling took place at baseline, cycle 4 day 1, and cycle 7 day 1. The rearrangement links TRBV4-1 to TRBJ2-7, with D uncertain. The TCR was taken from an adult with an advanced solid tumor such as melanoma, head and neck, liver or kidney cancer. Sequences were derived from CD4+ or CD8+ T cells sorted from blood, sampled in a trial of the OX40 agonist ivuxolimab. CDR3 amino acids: CASSQDSFGEQYF. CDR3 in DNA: TGCGCCAGCAGCCAAGATTCCTTTGGCGAGCAGTACTTC.